This T cell receptor beta chain was recorded in a study of neurological immune-mediated disorders. This clonotype showed up many times. The CDR3 spans 14 residues. Germline values: CDR1 SQVTM, CDR2 ANQGSEA. Trimming shortened V by 5 bases and J by 2 bases, and 15 bases separated the two germline ends. Time point noted: longitudinal time-point 1 (baseline). The unsorted libraries were made from 2 million PBMCs kept at -80 C. TCRdb reprocessed the 5' RACE reads with MiXCR, giving one entry per CDR3 protein. The sample carries tens of thousands of distinct CDR3 sequences, roughly 13% recorded once. Source material: PBMCs. This chain joins TRBV29-1 and TRBJ1-2, with a possible D match to TRBD1 (5 bases). The TCR originated in a female donor with HTLV-1-associated myelopathy (HAM/TSP). CDR3 residues: CSVRNPGRNYGYTF. In DNA, the CDR3 is TGCAGCGTTCGGAACCCGGGACGCAACTATGGCTACACCTTC.